Shown below are 24 T cell receptor beta chains from a single sample sequenced in a study of radiation and T cells in renal cell carcinoma. Noted time point: baseline pretreatment blood. Treatment indicated: 15 Gy SBRT to primary tumor, nephrectomy 4 weeks later. Profiling relied on immunoSEQ multiplex PCR, and the TCRdb table lists in-frame clones only, not all of them. This table has some 140,000 clones, approximately 90% appearing once. This sample comprised blood, obtained from a patient whose treatment included radiotherapy and nephrectomy. The receptors come from a woman between 45 and 65 years old with renal cell carcinoma.

The J gene is TRBJ1-4, the V gene TRBV6-1; tentative D call: TRBD1 (5 bases). CDR1 is MNHNS, CDR2 SASEGT, per germline. This CDR3 has 14 residues. With 8 bases removed from V and 1 base from J, the gap between germline ends came to 11 bases. The CDR3 DNA reads as TGTGCCAGCGCACCGGGGGGAACTAATGAAAAACTGTTTTTT. It specifies CASAPGGTNEKLFF.

The count of this clone is one. V gene TRBV9 combines with J gene TRBJ2-3; D may be TRBD2 (5 bases). Trimming stripped 0 bases from V and 0 bases from J, with 14 bases between. CDR3 length: 17 amino acids. The germline V gene encodes CDR1 SGDLS and CDR2 YYNGEE. In DNA form, the CDR3 reads TGTGCCAGCAGCGTAGGGGCGGCGGGTCCTAGCACAGATACGCAGTATTTT. Protein sequence: CASSVGAAGPSTDTQYF.

This clone has a handful of counts. This chain joins TRBV2 and TRBJ2-2; the D gene is possibly TRBD2 (7 bases). The CDR3 covers 14 residues. The germline gives CDR1 SNHLY, CDR2 FYNNEI. Trimming shortened V by 7 bases and J by 4 bases, and 13 bases separated the two germline ends. The CDR3 reads CASTAGARTGELFF. The CDR3 DNA reads TGTGCCAGCACCGCGGGGGCTCGCACCGGGGAGCTGTTTTTT.

This clone was counted only a few times. This sequence joins TRBV10-3 and TRBJ1-1, with a tentative D call TRBD1 (6 bases). The CDR3 sequence is 13 residues long. Germline values: CDR1 ENHRY, CDR2 SYGVKD. Trimming stripped 4 bases from V and 5 bases from J, with 11 bases between. CDR3 sequence reads: CAISAAGTTEAFF. CDR3 in DNA: TGTGCCATCAGTGCGGCCGGGACAACTGAAGCTTTCTTT.

This sequence joins TRBV7-2 and TRBJ2-5; 9 bases align to TRBD1. This CDR3 contains 16 residues. The V gene end was trimmed by 2 bases and the J gene end by 1 base; junction bases not matched to a gene: 5. Germline CDR1 is SGHTA and CDR2 is FQGNSA. CDR3 region: CASSLFGTGLQETQYF. The DNA for the CDR3 is TGTGCCAGCAGCTTATTTGGGACAGGGCTCCAAGAGACCCAGTACTTC.

The rearrangement joins TRBV7-8 to TRBJ2-7; D is ambiguous. Trimming left V 3 bases short and J 6 bases short, with 12 bases between. The CDR3 sequence is 13 residues long. The germline V gene has CDR1 SGHVS and CDR2 FQNEAQ. This CDR3 reads CASSFQVPAEQYF. In nucleotides, the CDR3 is TGTGCCAGCAGCTTTCAAGTTCCCGCCGAGCAGTACTTC.

The chain employs TRBV18 and TRBJ1-6, with D unclear. The CDR3 covers 16 residues. Trimming took off 3 bases at V and 0 bases at J, with 9 bases between the two ends. Germline assignment: CDR1 KGHSH and CDR2 LQKENI. The CDR3 spells CASSPVGSSYNSPLHF. The CDR3 nucleotides read TGTGCCAGCTCACCGGTGGGGAGCTCCTATAATTCACCCCTCCACTTT.

This clone was seen only a few times. The V call is TRBV2, the J call TRBJ2-5; either TRBD1 or TRBD2 may fit D (5 bases each). Germline V CDR1 and CDR2: SNHLY, FYNNEI. The V and J ends lost 10 bases and 2 bases respectively, with 17 bases between them. CDR3 length: 14 amino acids. In nucleotides, the CDR3 is TGTGCCATCGATCGGGACGGTGCGCAAGAGACCCAGTACTTC. This gives the protein CAIDRDGAQETQYF. The whole variable domain, filled in from reference TRBV2 and TRBJ2-5, reads EPEVTQTPSHQVTQMGQEVILRCVPISNHLYFYWYRQILGQKVEFLVSFYNNEISEKSEIFDDQFSVERPDGSNFTLKIRSTKLEDSAMYFCAIDRDGAQETQYFGPGTRLLVL.

V is TRBV9 and J is TRBJ2-7; D remains ambiguous. From germline, CDR1 is SGDLS and CDR2 YYNGEE. Trimming removed 2 bases from V and 3 bases from J, with 9 bases in between. The CDR3 contains 13 residues. CDR3 loop: CASSVNSLYEQYF. The CDR3 DNA sequence: TGTGCCAGCAGCGTGAACAGCCTCTACGAGCAGTACTTC.

This clone was recorded once. The genes are TRBV6-1 and TRBJ1-6; unclear D gene. The V and J ends lost 2 bases and 11 bases respectively, with 10 bases between them. Germline assignment: CDR1 MNHNS and CDR2 SASEGT. This CDR3 has 13 residues. The CDR3 sequence is CASSERLNAPLHF. CDR3 sequence (DNA): TGTGCCAGCAGTGAACGACTTAACGCACCCCTCCACTTT.

This sequence joins TRBV30 and TRBJ2-3; 7 positions agree with TRBD1. V was pared by 3 bases and J by 5 bases, with 8 bases of the junction left unmatched. CDR1 is GTSNPN and CDR2 is SVGIG in the germline V gene (reference sequence). The CDR3 length is 14 residues. The CDR3 reads CAWSGFRQGDTQYF. Here the CDR3 DNA reads TGTGCCTGGAGCGGGTTTCGACAGGGAGATACGCAGTATTTT.

The chain is built from TRBV11-3 and TRBJ1-1; D is unclear. The CDR3 runs to 14 residues. V gave up 5 bases and J gave up 1 base, with 11 bases separating them. CDR1 is SGHNT, CDR2 YENEEA, per germline. The CDR3 here is CASSQKWGNTEAFF. The CDR3 DNA reads TGTGCCAGCAGCCAAAAGTGGGGGAACACTGAAGCTTTCTTT.

This chain joins TRBV5-1 and TRBJ2-1; 7 positions agree with TRBD1. CDR1 is SGHRS and CDR2 is YFSETQ in the germline V gene. The CDR3 runs 15 residues. Losses at the gene ends were 4 bases for V and 12 bases for J; bases not matched to a gene: 16. Here the CDR3 reads CASSADDRVLRRQFF. CDR3 sequence (DNA): TGCGCCAGCAGCGCCGACGACAGGGTTTTACGTCGGCAGTTCTTC. The variable domain in full, completed from reference TRBV5-1 and TRBJ2-1, reads KAGVTQTPRYLIKTRGQQVTLSCSPISGHRSVSWYQQTPGQGLQFLFEYFSETQRNKGNFPGRFSGRQFSNSRSEMNVSTLELGDSALYLCASSADDRVLRRQFFGPGTRLTVL.

The rearrangement joins TRBV4-1 to TRBJ2-3; 14 nucleotides match TRBD2. V was pared by 5 bases and J by 0 bases, with 13 bases of the junction left unmatched. The CDR3 has 20 residues. CDR1 MGHRA and CDR2 YSYEKL come from the germline V gene. DNA of the CDR3: TGCGCCAGCAGCGCGCGTCACCTTGGGACTAGCGGGGGTAGCACAGATACGCAGTATTTT. Translating it yields CASSARHLGTSGGSTDTQYF.

The chain uses TRBV7-9 and TRBJ1-1, with 9 positions matching TRBD1. V dropped 5 bases and J dropped 3; count of bases not matched to a gene: 7. The CDR3 consists of 15 residues. Germline CDR1 and CDR2: SEHNR and FQNEAQ (reference sequence). CDR3 residues: CASSPTGGGDTEAFF. The DNA of the CDR3 is TGTGCCAGCAGCCCGACAGGGGGGGGAGACACTGAAGCTTTCTTT.

This clone has a handful of counts. The rearrangement joins TRBV20-1 to TRBJ1-1, with D hard to call. Trimming took off 5 bases at V and 7 bases at J, with 11 bases between the two ends. CDR1 is DFQATT, CDR2 SNEGSKA, per germline (reference sequence). This CDR3 has 11 residues. CDR3 sequence: CSAPKQVEAFF. CDR3 in DNA: TGCAGTGCTCCTAAGCAGGTTGAAGCTTTCTTT.

The chain carries TRBV4-3 and TRBJ1-6; D is undetermined. Germline V gives CDR1 LGHNA, CDR2 YSLEER. The CDR3 contains 15 residues. V was trimmed by 0 bases and J by 0 bases, leaving 3 bases between them. The CDR3 here is CASSQEPSYNSPLHF. The CDR3 bases are TGCGCCAGCAGCCAAGAACCCTCCTATAATTCACCCCTCCACTTT.

V and J are TRBV9 and TRBJ1-2, with 7 bases matching TRBD1. The CDR3 has 14 amino acids. V trimming: 1 base; J trimming: 8 bases; junction bases outside the gene matches: 8. The V gene's germline CDR1 is SGDLS and CDR2 YYNGEE. CDR3 sequence (DNA): TGTGCCAGCAGCGTATTAGGGGGCGCGAGCGGCTACACCTTC. Translating it yields CASSVLGGASGYTF.

This clone was detected once. The chain employs TRBV18 and TRBJ2-1; a possible D gene is TRBD2 (5 bases). Trimming shortened V by 3 bases and J by 0 bases, and 12 bases separated the two germline ends. The length of the CDR3 is 16 residues. The V gene's germline CDR1 is KGHSH and CDR2 LQKENI. CDR3 DNA sequence: TGTGCCAGCTCACCCCTCGGACTGAGCTCCTACAATGAGCAGTTCTTC. Encoded protein: CASSPLGLSSYNEQFF.

The V gene is TRBV6-1, the J gene TRBJ1-1, with D unresolved. Germline CDR1 and CDR2: MNHNS and SASEGT. V lost 6 bases to trimming and J lost 1 base, with 6 bases between them. This CDR3 has 12 residues. The CDR3 here is CASRSRNTEAFF. CDR3 DNA: TGTGCCAGCAGAAGTAGGAACACTGAAGCTTTCTTT.

This chain connects TRBV5-6 to TRBJ2-3; tentative D call: TRBD2 (5 bases). This CDR3 contains 18 residues. Germline V lookup: CDR1 SGHDT, CDR2 YYEEEE. Trimming removed 0 bases at V and 1 base at J, with 18 bases between. DNA for the CDR3: TGTGCCAGCAGCTTGGGGGGAAGGTGGGAGTGGGGCACAGATACGCAGTATTTT. This translates into CASSLGGRWEWGTDTQYF.

The CDR3 spells CASSLGSSGESGQYF. CDR3 bases: TGTGCCAGCAGCTTAGGGTCTAGCGGGGAAAGTGGGCAGTACTTC. V gene TRBV7-2 combines with J gene TRBJ2-7; TRBD2 aligns across 9 bases. This CDR3 region has 15 residues. J lost 9 bases, V lost 1 base, and 10 bases had no gene match. Germline CDR1 and CDR2: SGHTA and FQGNSA. Combining the CDR3 with reference TRBV7-2 and TRBJ2-7 gives the whole variable domain GAGVSQSPSNKVTEKGKDVELRCDPISGHTALYWYRQSLGQGLEFLIYFQGNSAPDKSGLPSDRFSAERTGGSVSTLTIQRTQQEDSAVYLCASSLGSSGESGQYFGPGTRLTVT.

The J gene is TRBJ2-3, the V gene TRBV7-9; TRBD1 or TRBD2 may be the D gene (5 bases each). Germline CDR1 reads SEHNR; CDR2 reads FQNEAQ (reference sequence). Trimming shortened V by 5 bases and J by 1 base, and 16 bases separated the two germline ends. CDR3 length: 16 amino acids. The CDR3 DNA follows: TGTGCCAGCAGCCTTAGTTCGTGGGGACGCACAGATACGCAGTATTTT. This encodes CASSLSSWGRTDTQYF.

V usage is TRBV10-3 and J usage is TRBJ2-5; possibly TRBD2 for D (7 bases). This CDR3 region has 12 residues. The germline CDR1 and CDR2 sequences are ENHRY and SYGVKD. The V end lost 8 bases, the J end lost 1 base, and 8 bases lay between the germline ends. CDR3 bases: TGTGCCATCGGGGGGGCCCAAGAGACCCAGTACTTC. Translation gives CAIGGAQETQYF.